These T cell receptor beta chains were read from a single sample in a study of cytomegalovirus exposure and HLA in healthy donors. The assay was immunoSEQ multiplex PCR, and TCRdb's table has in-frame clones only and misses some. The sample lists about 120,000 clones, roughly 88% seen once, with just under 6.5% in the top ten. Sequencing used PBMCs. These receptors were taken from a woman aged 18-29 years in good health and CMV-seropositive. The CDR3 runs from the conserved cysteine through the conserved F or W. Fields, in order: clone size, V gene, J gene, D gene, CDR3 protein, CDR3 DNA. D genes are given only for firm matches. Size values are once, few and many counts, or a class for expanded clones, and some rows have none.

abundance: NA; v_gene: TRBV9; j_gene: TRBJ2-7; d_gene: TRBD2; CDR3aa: CASSVGSSGGRREQYF; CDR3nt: TGTGCCAGCAGCGTAGGGTCGAGCGGGGGGCGTCGGGAGCAGTACTTC
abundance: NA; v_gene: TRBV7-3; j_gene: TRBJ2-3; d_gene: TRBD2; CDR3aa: CASSPGGAGRENTQYF; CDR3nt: TGTGCCAGCAGCCCCGGGGGAGCGGGAAGGGAAAATACGCAGTATTTT
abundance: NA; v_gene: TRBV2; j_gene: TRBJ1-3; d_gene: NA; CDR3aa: CASSQGNTIYF; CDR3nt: TGTGCCAGCAGTCAGGGAAACACCATATATTTT
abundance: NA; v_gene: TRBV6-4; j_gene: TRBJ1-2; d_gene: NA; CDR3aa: CASSVSGYTF; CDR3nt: TGTGCCAGCAGTGTTAGTGGCTACACCTTC
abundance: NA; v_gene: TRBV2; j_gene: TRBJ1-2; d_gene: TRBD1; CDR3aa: CASSEETGGVYGYTF; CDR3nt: TGTGCCAGCAGTGAAGAGACAGGGGGAGTCTATGGCTACACCTTC
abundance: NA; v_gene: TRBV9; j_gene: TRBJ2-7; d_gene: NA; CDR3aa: CASSVELVTYEQYF; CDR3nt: TGTGCCAGCAGCGTAGAACTAGTCACCTACGAGCAGTACTTC
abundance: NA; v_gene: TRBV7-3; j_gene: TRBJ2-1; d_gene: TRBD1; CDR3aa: CASSLKGTGGGYEQFF; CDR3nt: TGTGCCAGCAGCTTAAAGGGGACAGGGGGAGGCTATGAGCAGTTCTTC
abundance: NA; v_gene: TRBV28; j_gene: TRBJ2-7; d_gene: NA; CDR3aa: CASTSPTRVLSPYNGAYEQYF; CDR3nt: TGTGCCAGCACCTCCCCGACCAGGGTTCTATCCCCTTATAACGGTGCGTACGAGCAGTACTTC
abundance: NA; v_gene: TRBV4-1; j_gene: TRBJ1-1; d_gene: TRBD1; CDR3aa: CASSQEGTGFITEAFF; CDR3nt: TGCGCCAGCAGCCAAGAGGGGACAGGGTTTATAACTGAAGCTTTCTTT
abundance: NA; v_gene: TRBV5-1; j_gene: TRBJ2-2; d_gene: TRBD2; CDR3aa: CASRSGTSGGNPNTGELFF; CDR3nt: TGCGCCAGCAGATCCGGGACTAGCGGGGGGAACCCTAACACCGGGGAGCTGTTTTTT
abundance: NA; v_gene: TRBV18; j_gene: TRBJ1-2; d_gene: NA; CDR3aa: CASSPPQNAPYGYTF; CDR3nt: TGTGCCAGCTCACCACCGCAGAATGCTCCCTATGGCTACACCTTC
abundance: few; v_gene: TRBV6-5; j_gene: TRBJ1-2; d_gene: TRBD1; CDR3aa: CASATGVYGYTF; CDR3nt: TGTGCCAGCGCAACAGGGGTCTATGGCTACACCTTC
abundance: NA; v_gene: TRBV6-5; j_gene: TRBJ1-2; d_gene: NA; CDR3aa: CASSYGGDYGYTF; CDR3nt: TGTGCCAGCAGTTACGGGGGGGACTATGGCTACACCTTC
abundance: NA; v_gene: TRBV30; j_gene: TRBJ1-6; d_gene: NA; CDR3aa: CAWSVGGGNPPLHF; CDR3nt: TGTGCCTGGAGTGTCGGGGGGGGAAACCCACCCCTCCACTTT
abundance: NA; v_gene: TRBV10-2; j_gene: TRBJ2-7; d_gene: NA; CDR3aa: CASSESDNYEQYF; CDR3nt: TGCGCCAGCAGTGAGAGCGATAACTACGAGCAGTACTTC
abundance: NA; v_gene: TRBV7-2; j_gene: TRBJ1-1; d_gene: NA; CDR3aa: CASSLMGRLTFF; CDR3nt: TGTGCCAGCAGCTTAATGGGGCGATTGACTTTCTTT